This T cell receptor (beta chain) comes out of a study of T cell responses to AZD1222 COVID-19 vaccine. General study results and limits: Donors skewed white British and female; clonal diversity was possibly underestimated. Seropositive AZD1222 recipients at baseline numbered only five or six.

This clone appeared once. Its antigen is undetermined. Sequencing used immunoSEQ multiplex PCR; TCRdb keeps in-frame clones, though not all of them. The sample yields fewer than 120,000 clones, over 85% seen once. The CDR3 runs 14 residues. From germline, CDR1 is SGHNT and CDR2 YYREEE (reference sequence). V shed 3 bases and J 1 base; nucleotides not matched to a gene: 3. The sequences come from peripheral blood, collected 28 days after the second AZD1222 dose. This sequence joins TRBV5-4 and TRBJ2-7; 8 nucleotides align to TRBD1. This TCR was sampled from an adult who received the AZD1222 COVID-19 vaccine. CDR3 DNA sequence: TGTGCCAGCAGCTGGGACAGGACATCCTACGAGCAGTACTTC. Its protein product is CASSWDRTSYEQYF.